This T cell receptor (beta chain) was sequenced in a study of T cells after posttransplantation cyclophosphamide. Busulfan-fludarabine conditioning, marrow transplant, and cyclophosphamide on days +3 and +4 were administered. Here immunoSEQ multiplex PCR was the method, and the copy in TCRdb shows in-frame clones only, minus some. In total the sample includes about 14,000 clones, none of them seen once. Losses at the gene ends were 3 bases for V and 5 bases for J; bases not matched to a gene: 10. This CDR3 has 15 amino acids. Germline CDR1 SGHDT, CDR2 YYEEEE. The sample here was PBMCs, taken about 1,200 days after allogeneic stem cell transplant with posttransplant cyclophosphamide. The rearrangement joins TRBV5-6 to TRBJ1-1, with 7 bases aligning to TRBD1. This receptor was taken from a female patient aged 40-50 years who received an allogeneic stem cell transplant from a related donor, was CMV-positive, and had no GVHD. The graft donor may account for some of the T cells. The CDR3 DNA follows: TGTGCCAGCAGCTCAGACAGGGAGTTTATAACTGAAGCTTTCTTT. Protein: CASSSDREFITEAFF.